This TCR beta chain is drawn from a study of cytomegalovirus exposure and HLA in healthy donors. Whole-study findings and limits: In a later analysis, common viral pathogens appeared linked to several of the most significant clusters. Apparent HLA restriction characterized most CMV-associated TCR beta chains in a later analysis.

Comment on this clone: Its antigen is not identified.

13 Jbeta primers and 60 Vbeta primers were used for the PCR. Data came from immunoSEQ multiplex PCR; TCRdb stores just in-frame clones and leaves some out. The table records some 150,000 clones, approximately 10% of them present only once. V was pared by 3 bases and J by 5 bases, with 7 bases of the junction left unmatched. This CDR3 spans 15 amino acids. The germline V gene encodes CDR1 SGHDT and CDR2 YYEEEE. The chain is built from TRBV5-6 and TRBJ2-3; 9 bases map to TRBD2. The sample comprised PBMCs. This receptor was identified in a middle-aged woman in good health and CMV-seropositive. CDR3 residues: CASSSPRGGQDTQYF. CDR3 in DNA: TGTGCCAGCAGCTCGCCGCGGGGGGGCCAAGATACGCAGTATTTT.